This T cell receptor beta chain was captured in a study of shared clonotypes between healthy human individuals. Sequenced by immunoSEQ multiplex PCR; TCRdb stores in-frame clones only, minus some. Of some 980,000 clones in the sample, 76% are singletons; the top ten hold approximately 1.5%. The study's findings and limits: A handful of donors showed sharing of 4.5% to 6% of naive CD4 clonotypes. Naive subsets, compared against memory subsets, generally had larger estimated richness values. Clonotype sharing levels among donors were expected to vary with sequencing depth.

The CDR3 has 15 amino acids. CDR1 and CDR2 (germline): MNHEY, SMNVEV (reference sequence). The V end was cut by 6 bases, the J end by 1 base, with 15 bases between. As concerns this clone: Its target is not known.

This clonotype was sampled from a young man in good health. V usage is TRBV27 and J usage is TRBJ1-1; no firm D call. Sequenced input: memory CD4+ T cells sorted from blood. Documented subset: CD45RA-negative fraction. Here the CDR3 DNA reads TGTGCCAGCAGACCCGACCTGACGGGGAACACTGAAGCTTTCTTT. It codes for CASRPDLTGNTEAFF.